This section outlines one T cell receptor beta chain sequence together with its context. The target of this receptor is not known. No per-base quality is available; no much larger clone lies one base away. The sample's time point label, in plain terms: baseline before first vaccination. Vaccinee samples came from UK trials COV001 and COV002, including a single-blind randomized controlled phase 2/3 trial of AZD1222 (ChAdOx1 nCoV-19) in healthy adults. For TCRbeta chain sequencing, PBMC samples from trial participants were taken at day 0 and at day 28 after the second dose. The CDR3 regions of human TCRbeta chains were analyzed by immunosequencing. Turning to the authors' computational methods: TCRs in the repertoires were matched against a reference library of SARS-CoV-2-specific TCRs that had been generated with the MIRA antigen-specificity platform. Breadth meant the fraction of unique TCRs that were SARS-CoV-2-associated, whereas depth meant the fraction of total T cells that were SARS-CoV-2-associated. Using the MIRA data, each spike-specific TCR was mapped to the spike region that the TCR reacts to and placed in a CD4 or CD8 class. Log10-transformed breadth and depth values were compared by one-way ANOVA with Sidak's multiple comparisons tests. TCRdb took this table from immuneACCESS and kept in-frame rearrangements with V and J called. Such tables lack part of the clones; where checked against another copy, unresolved V genes explain under half of the gap, and the rest is unexplained. V and J calls plus clone size are reproduced from that table; the DNA served to infer D and trimming. Present in this sample are under 100,000 clones, 70% to 90% of which were seen just once. In total, the top ten clones hold 2.8% of the sample.

The record originates from a study of T cell responses to AZD1222 COVID-19 vaccine (dated by TCRdb to the early 2020s). Turning to the overall study: AZD1222 recipients whose second dose came at about 4 weeks and those whose second dose came at about 12 weeks were combined into one group, since spike-specific TCR depth and breadth did not differ between the two schedules. A total of 233 trial participants underwent TCR sequencing, of whom approximately 210 received two doses of AZD1222 and about 25 received two doses of the MenACWY control vaccine. Trial participants were enrolled by age into subgroups of 18-55, 56-69 and 70-plus years, and about 150, 27 and 61 TCR-sequenced participants, respectively, were included in these subgroups. Overall study outcomes, separate from this receptor: CD4 TCRs associated with the vaccine covered the entire spike protein, and the dominant responses were in regions 160-218 and 743-854. Because no samples from the day 14 peak response were available, repertoires could be characterized only after the peak T cell response. A significant rise in spike-specific TCR breadth and depth was observed after two AZD1222 doses relative to day 0 and relative to MenACWY recipients. Epitopes outside the regions mutated in the B.1.351 and B.1.1.7 variants were reportedly recognized by nearly half of the unique spike-specific TCRs. Conclusions about previously exposed vaccinees are limited because only six or seven AZD1222 recipients were SARS-CoV-2 seropositive at baseline. In the small 56-69-year group, the increase in depth fell short of significance, most likely because of low power. Participants were mostly white British and included more females than males, and it was suggested by the authors that clonal diversity may have been underestimated.

In the germline V gene, CDR1 corresponds to SNHLY and CDR2 to FYNNEI. Trimming at the junction amounts to 7 bases on V and 0 bases on J, and the germline ends lie 13 bases apart. The CDR3 numbers 15 residues from cysteine through phenylalanine. The retained sequence is limited to the CDR3, 45 bases, with the frame set at the first base. Recombination linked TRBV2 to TRBJ1-5; matching of 5 bases hints at TRBD1 as the D gene. The sequence derives from an adult in good health. The starting material was peripheral blood, obtained on day 0 of AZD1222 vaccination. The CDR3: CASTERGFSNQPQHF. The nucleotides are TGTGCCAGCACCGAACGGGGGTTTAGCAATCAGCCCCAGCATTTT.